Listed below are T cell receptor beta chains from one sample, sequenced in a study of response to subunit inactivated influenza vaccine. TCRdb re-analysed the RT-PCR reads in MiXCR, keeping a single row per CDR3 protein. The sample consists of roughly 630,000 distinct CDR3 sequences, around 15% of them appearing once. Sequencing was performed on PBMCs from blood, taken 14 to 15 days before vaccination. Receptors originate from a man aged 50 to 59 who received an inactivated influenza vaccine. Both conserved end residues are part of each CDR3. D genes are given only for firm matches. Expanded clones are given a class, and other clones once, few, many or no size at all.

TRBV6-2/TRBV6-3	few	TRBJ1-2	.	CASTDGTNYGYTF	TGTGCCAGCACCGACGGGACTAACTATGGCTACACCTTC
TRBV29-1	many	TRBJ2-7	.	CSVSLPSSYEQYF	TGCAGCGTCTCCCTCCCCAGTTCCTACGAGCAGTACTTC
TRBV29-1	.	TRBJ1-1	.	CSGEMNTEAFF	TGCAGCGGTGAGATGAACACTGAAGCTTTCTTT
TRBV12-3/TRBV12-4	.	TRBJ2-7	.	CASSLTFLSYEQYF	TGTGCCAGCAGTTTGACTTTCCTCTCCTACGAGCAGTACTTC
TRBV28	.	TRBJ2-1	.	CASSPTGGGGEQFF	TGTGCCAGCAGCCCGACTGGAGGGGGGGGTGAGCAGTTCTTC
TRBV7-2	.	TRBJ2-4	TRBD2	CASSLTSGNGAKNIQYF	TGTGCCAGCAGCTTAACTAGCGGGAATGGTGCCAAAAACATTCAGTACTTC
TRBV7-9	.	TRBJ1-1	.	CASRWVPGTEAFF	TGTGCCAGCCGGTGGGTGCCGGGCACTGAAGCTTTCTTT
TRBV15	.	TRBJ2-1	.	CATSSDSEQFF	TGTGCCACCAGCAGTGACTCGGAGCAGTTCTTC
TRBV4-3	.	TRBJ2-3	.	CASSQDNRYTQYF	TGCGCCAGCAGCCAAGATAACAGATATACGCAGTATTTT
TRBV6-5	.	TRBJ2-7	TRBD1	CAGGQGTEQYF	TGTGCCGGGGGACAGGGGACCGAGCAGTACTTC
TRBV4-3	few	TRBJ2-5	.	CASSQYFAYQETQYF	TGCGCCAGCAGCCAATACTTCGCGTACCAAGAGACCCAGTACTTC
TRBV5-5	.	TRBJ2-3	TRBD1	CASSLARTGTDTQYF	TGTGCCAGCAGCTTGGCCAGGACAGGGACAGATACGCAGTATTTT
TRBV14	.	TRBJ2-1	TRBD2	CASSQEGAGVSNEQFF	TGTGCCAGCAGCCAAGAGGGAGCGGGAGTGAGCAATGAGCAGTTCTTC